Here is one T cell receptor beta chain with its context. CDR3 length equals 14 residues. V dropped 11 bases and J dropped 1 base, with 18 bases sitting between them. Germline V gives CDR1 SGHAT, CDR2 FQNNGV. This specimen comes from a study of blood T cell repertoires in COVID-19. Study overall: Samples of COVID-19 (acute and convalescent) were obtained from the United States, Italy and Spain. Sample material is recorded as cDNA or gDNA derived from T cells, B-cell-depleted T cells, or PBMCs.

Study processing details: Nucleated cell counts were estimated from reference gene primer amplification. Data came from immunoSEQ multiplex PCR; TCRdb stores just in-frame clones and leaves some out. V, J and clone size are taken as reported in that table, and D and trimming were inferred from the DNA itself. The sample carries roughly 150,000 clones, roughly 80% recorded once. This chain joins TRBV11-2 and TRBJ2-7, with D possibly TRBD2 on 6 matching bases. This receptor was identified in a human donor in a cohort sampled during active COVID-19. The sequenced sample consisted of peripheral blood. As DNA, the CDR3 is TGTGCCCGCGGAGGGTGGTCGGTGTCCTACGAGCAGTACTTC. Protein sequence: CARGGWSVSYEQYF.